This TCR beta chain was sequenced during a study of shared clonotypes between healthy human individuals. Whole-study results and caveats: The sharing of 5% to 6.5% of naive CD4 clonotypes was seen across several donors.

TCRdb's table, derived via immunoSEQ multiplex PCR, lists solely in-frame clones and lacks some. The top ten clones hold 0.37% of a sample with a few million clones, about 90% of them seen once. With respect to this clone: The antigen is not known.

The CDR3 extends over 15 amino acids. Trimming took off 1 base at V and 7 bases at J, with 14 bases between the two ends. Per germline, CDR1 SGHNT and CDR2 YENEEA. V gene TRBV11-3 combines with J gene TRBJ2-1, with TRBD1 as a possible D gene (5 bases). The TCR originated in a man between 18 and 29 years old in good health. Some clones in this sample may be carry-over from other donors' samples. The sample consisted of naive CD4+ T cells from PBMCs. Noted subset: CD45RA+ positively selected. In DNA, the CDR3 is TGTGCCAGCAGCTTAGGGGGCCAAACTTGGAATGAGCAGTTCTTC. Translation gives CASSLGGQTWNEQFF.